This note documents a single T cell receptor beta chain sequence. These data are taken from a study of cytomegalovirus exposure and HLA in healthy donors. CDR3 length equals 14 residues. The trim removed 6 bases at V and 0 bases at J, leaving 5 bases unmatched. The germline CDR1 and CDR2 sequences are MNHNS and SASEGT. TCRdb's table, derived via immunoSEQ multiplex PCR, lists solely in-frame clones and lacks some. The data hold some 200,000 clones, with around 84% observed a single time. The receptor was derived from a woman aged 25 to 39 in good health and CMV-seropositive. The sequencing input was PBMCs. The chain links TRBV6-1 to TRBJ2-7, with 7 bases lining up with TRBD2. CDR3 amino acids: CASRPSGSSYEQYF. The CDR3 DNA reads as TGTGCCAGCAGGCCTAGCGGAAGCTCCTACGAGCAGTACTTC.